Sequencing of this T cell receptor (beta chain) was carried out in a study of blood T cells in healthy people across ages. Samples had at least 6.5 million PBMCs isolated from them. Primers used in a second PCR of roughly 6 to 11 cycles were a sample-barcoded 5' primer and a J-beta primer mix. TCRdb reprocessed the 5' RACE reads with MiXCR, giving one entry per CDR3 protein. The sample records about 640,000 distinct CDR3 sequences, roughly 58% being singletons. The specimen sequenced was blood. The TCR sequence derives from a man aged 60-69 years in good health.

The CDR3 DNA is TGTGCCAGCAGCTTGGACGGCAGGGGGCCTGTCTATGGCTACACCTTC. This codes for CASSLDGRGPVYGYTF. The J gene is TRBJ1-2, the V gene TRBV5-6, with 8 nucleotides matching TRBD1. The CDR3 spans 16 residues. The V and J ends lost 0 bases and 4 bases, in that order; junction bases with no gene match: 8. Per the germline V gene, CDR1 is SGHDT and CDR2 is YYEEEE.